The T cell receptor (beta chain) described here comes from a study of blood T cell repertoires in COVID-19. At the level of the study: Samples taken during acute and convalescent COVID-19 were collected in the United States, Italy and Spain. PBMCs, B-cell-depleted T cells, or T cells provided the cDNA or gDNA that made up the material.

This CDR3 region has 15 residues. Germline loops: CDR1 MDHEN, CDR2 SYDVKM. V shed 6 bases, J shed 2 bases, and the junction held 8 bases outside the gene matches. Original handling: Amplification of reference gene primers provided the estimated nucleated cell counts. The repertoire was sequenced with immunoSEQ multiplex PCR; TCRdb's copy has only in-frame clones and lacks some. V, J and clone size derive from that table, while D and trimming were established from the DNA sequence. The sample lists about 290,000 clones; around four fifths were seen once. The TCR was taken from a woman in her 50s with active or convalescent COVID-19. The specimen sequenced was peripheral blood. V usage is TRBV28 and J usage is TRBJ2-3; 7 bases align to TRBD1. For the CDR3, the DNA is TGTGCCAGCAGCCGAGGGGGCCCGATCACAGATACGCAGTATTTT. It yields the protein CASSRGGPITDTQYF.